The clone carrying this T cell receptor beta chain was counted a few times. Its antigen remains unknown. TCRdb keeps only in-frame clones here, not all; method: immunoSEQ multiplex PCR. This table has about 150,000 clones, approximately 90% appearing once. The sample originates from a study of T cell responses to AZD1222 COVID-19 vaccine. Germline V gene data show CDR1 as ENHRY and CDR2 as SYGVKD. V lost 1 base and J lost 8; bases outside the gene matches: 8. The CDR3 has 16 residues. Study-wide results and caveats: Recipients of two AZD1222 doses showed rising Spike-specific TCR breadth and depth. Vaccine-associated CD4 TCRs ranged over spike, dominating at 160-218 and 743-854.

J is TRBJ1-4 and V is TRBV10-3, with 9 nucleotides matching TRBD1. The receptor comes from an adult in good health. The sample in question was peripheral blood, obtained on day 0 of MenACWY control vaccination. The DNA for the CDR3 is TGTGCCATCAGTGAGTTTTCGGGACAGGGTAACGAAAAACTGTTTTTT. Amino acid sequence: CAISEFSGQGNEKLFF.